This T cell receptor beta chain comes out of a study of cytomegalovirus exposure and HLA in healthy donors (dated by TCRdb to about 2017). Regarding the research as a whole: According to an earlier analysis of a few hundred of the donors, about 190 million T cells yielded some 110 million unique TCR beta sequences and about 300 Gb of sequence data. The study used immunosequencing to profile the T cell repertoires of approximately 650 subjects and linked those repertoires to cytomegalovirus serostatus. Typing coverage varied by locus: roughly 629-630 donors for A, B, C, DRB1 and DQB1; more than 500 for DQA1; over 600 for DPA1; roughly 450 for DPB1. To study patterns of TCR occurrence, a later analysis re-analyzed previously published TCR beta repertoires from around 670 donors and added high-resolution HLA genotyping. All discovery cohort repertoires had been generated on a single sequencing platform. Roughly five DR-DQ haplotypes were treated as single units for association and clustering because of strong linkage in the cohort. A later genetic analysis took genome-wide SNP genotypes for 398 of the 666 donors and used that subset as a discovery cohort. Both class I and class II loci were covered by HLA typing, at four-digit resolution. Across around 400 genotyped donors of the cohort, an average of about 240,000 unique TCR beta nucleotide sequences per donor were sequenced, and 15% to 20% of those sequences were non-productive. An earlier analysis of 500 to 750 of the donors applied high-throughput TCR beta sequencing to assess whether each TCR beta V gene segment acted as functional or pseudogenic. Roughly 300 gigabases of sequencing data and 70 million to 95 million unique TCR sequences made up an early release that covered 640 HLA-typed donors. The genetic ancestry cluster associated with self-reported Caucasian donors included over 80% of the 300 to 400 genotyped donors. Rather than drawing on any new phenotypic data, the later analysis identified candidate immune exposures from TCR beta sequences and the way those sequences occurred across donors. To predict cytomegalovirus infection status, the study brought together high-throughput TCR immunosequencing, statistical association of individual TCRs with disease status, and machine learning. Along with the 666-subject first cohort, a separate validation cohort of some 130 different subjects was used. The study was designed to test whether signatures of past pathogen exposure could be identified by cataloging public T cell receptors. Donor age, sex, ethnicity and CMV serostatus were collected together with the repertoire data.

A word on this clone: Its antigen has not been determined. The sample holds no much larger clone one base away, and base qualities are not on file.

Germline trimming amounts to 5 bases on V and 5 bases on J, with 4 as the count of junction bases outside the gene matches. The CDR3 holds 14 amino acids from the cysteine to the phenylalanine. Of the read, only the CDR3 DNA is kept; its 42 bases are in frame from base 1. CDR1 and CDR2, per the germline V gene (reference sequence), are SSHAT and FNYEAQ. Beyond this particular receptor, the publication reports: When HLA alleles, especially DR and DQ, strongly co-occurred, attributing TCR associations to individual alleles was difficult. The 87-base-pair reads could not distinguish some IMGT-functional V segments, including TRBV6-2 and TRBV6-3, so those segments were excluded. Immune exposure information for the cohort was limited to CMV serostatus. Because HLA typing was unavailable for some donors at each locus, only the typed subset was used in association tests. In a later genetic analysis, a missense DCLRE1C variant was associated with V-gene and J-gene trimming of TCR beta chains, and the association was replicated in an independent cohort. In a later analysis, HLA-associated TCR beta chains showed more clonal expansion and lower generation probabilities than non-associated chains that were equally common. It was suggested by the authors that the approach could potentially be generalized to other disease states and immunological phenotypes. In an earlier analysis of more than 500 of the donors, most TCR beta V segments appeared in productive rearrangements about 87% or about 30% of the time, broadly matching IMGT annotations. The study listed 150 to 200 TCR beta chains as associated with cytomegalovirus. In both the original and validation cohorts, the classifier was reported to diagnose cytomegalovirus status with high specificity and sensitivity. A further reported finding was that TCR beta sequences accurately predicted the HLA-A and HLA-B alleles for most subjects in the first cohort. A cluster of highly shared sequence variants was judged likely to represent a technical artifact of the sequencing pipeline. A few of the identified cytomegalovirus-associated TCR beta chains were confirmed in vitro to be specific for cytomegalovirus antigens. In a later genetic analysis, fewer N-insertions in productive TCRs were reported among donors in an Asian-associated ancestry cluster than the approximately 710-donor mean. Most TCR sequences were seen in very few donors, while some public TCRs were found in many individuals. A later analysis associated 16,951 TCR beta sequences with specific HLA alleles at a false discovery rate of 0.05. Several of the top co-occurrence clusters appeared to be linked to parvovirus B19, influenza, CMV and Epstein-Barr virus, according to a later analysis. A later analysis found that most CMV-associated TCR beta chains appeared HLA-restricted, with HLA associations seemingly driven largely by CMV exposure. Presence/absence analyses assumed roughly uniform sequencing depth across donors, an assumption that may not hold. Only TCR beta chains were sequenced in this cohort, and the absence of alpha or paired-chain data limited detectable features. Linkage disequilibrium might explain the correlated functional status among segregating V segments, but an unknown experimental factor could not be ruled out. According to a later analysis, TCR association rates differed among HLA loci, with DRB1 alleles showing the most associated TCRs and HLA-C alleles showing the fewest. The earlier analysis of approximately 540 of the donors excluded roughly 17 rarely observed V segments, including chromosome 9 orphons, because counts were too low.

The library came from the immunoSEQ multiplex PCR assay. The multiplex PCR relied on a mix of 60 forward primers for TCR Vbeta segments and 13 reverse primers for TCR Jbeta segments. The CDR3 region of rearranged TCR beta genes was amplified from genomic DNA by a multiplex PCR assay. The amplified TCR beta libraries were sequenced on the Illumina HiSeq System as 87-base-pair reads. The original pipeline was this. Across the 600 to 700 repertoires, a later analysis counted 60 million to 90 million unique TCR beta chains, 9.5 million to 12 million of which were shared by at least two donors. Raw reads were error-corrected and collapsed into unique sequences by a nearest-neighbor algorithm in which closely related sequences were merged to remove PCR and sequencing errors. To assign V, D and J gene segments, CDR3 sequences were aligned to IMGT reference sequences. For a sequence to be retained, at least a six-nucleotide match to both a V gene segment and a J gene segment was required. A rearrangement was called productive if the CDR3 had no stop codons and remained in frame with V and J, and every other rearrangement was called non-productive. CDR3 was defined according to IMGT convention as the region running from the second conserved V-encoded cysteine to the conserved J-encoded phenylalanine. In an earlier analysis of 587 of the donors, sequences lacking an unambiguous match to a single V gene segment were excluded. An earlier analysis of a few hundred of the donors classified V segments as functional when productive rearrangements were above 56.7% and as segregating when the standard deviation between donors was above 5%. A statistical classification framework was built to diagnose cytomegalovirus status from the catalog of TCR beta chain sequences. A later analysis assigned V and J genes by comparing TCR nucleotide sequences with IMGT/GENE-DB human TR gene sequences. The TCRdist pipeline was used in a later analysis to assign CDR3 sequences and most-parsimonious VDJ recombination scenarios. In a later analysis, each TCR beta chain was defined by its CDR3 amino acid sequence together with its V-gene family, and reads lacking a unique V-gene family were excluded. In a later analysis, 550 to 650 highly shared, low-generation-probability nucleotide sequences were removed to address suspected cross-contamination and a sequencing artifact. In a later analysis, a clonal expansion index was calculated for each public chain from normalized within-repertoire ranks of inferred template counts. In a later analysis, generation probabilities were computed using a VDJ recombination model fitted to out-of-frame rearrangements, and the results were checked against IGoR. In a later analysis, hypergeometric tests were used to score TCR-TCR, TCR-HLA and TCR-CMV co-occurrence, with a repertoire-size bias correction applied to TCR pairs. To estimate false discovery rates, a later analysis permuted the HLA or CMV assignments 20 times. In a later analysis, co-occurring TCRs were grouped with DBSCAN, and TCRdist sequence similarity was added when clustering was performed within HLA-allele-positive subsets. Repertoires with fewer than 30,000 or more than 120,000 public chains were left out of co-occurrence clustering, as were several repertoires with anomalous nucleotide sharing. TCRdb holds this immuneACCESS table with in-frame rearrangements only. Some clones are missing; in checked studies, unresolved V genes explain under half, and the rest has no known cause. V and J calls and clone size follow that table, whereas D and trimming were derived from the DNA. The sample contains 150,000 to 200,000 clones, more than 70% of them found a single time. Of the sample, less than 5% falls within the top ten clones.

The cohort consisted of approximately 670 healthy bone marrow donors. At the time of sampling, every cohort member was nominally healthy, though immune exposures that went unrecorded were likely present. The donor tested CMV seronegative, placing the donor among the 300 to 450 seronegative members of the cohort. A peripheral blood sample was provided by each donor, and peripheral blood mononuclear cells were used for TCR beta sequencing. Genomic DNA was extracted from the blood cell samples with the Qiagen DNeasy Blood Extraction Kit. The sequenced sample consisted of PBMCs. This sequence uses TRBV7-7 and TRBJ2-5; 11 bases in between match TRBD1. This clonotype was sampled from a male donor in good health and CMV-seronegative. The DNA reads as follows: TGTGCCAGCAGCCAAGGGACAGGGGGGGAGACCCAGTACTTC. This translates into CASSQGTGGETQYF.